These 25 T cell receptor beta chains were all obtained from the same sample, sequenced in a study of CD8+ T cells in alopecia areata. RNA extraction was followed by reverse transcription into cDNA, which acted as the sequencing template. The repertoire was sequenced with immunoSEQ multiplex PCR; TCRdb's copy has only in-frame clones and lacks some. The repertoire holds roughly 97,000 clones, with around 38% as singletons. The sample was CD4+ T cells sorted from blood. The receptor source for this set is a human donor with alopecia areata.

V usage is TRBV4-2 and J usage is TRBJ2-3; the match to TRBD2 covers 7 bases. The CDR3 sequence is 17 residues long. V lost 1 base to trimming and J lost 2 bases; unmatched junction nucleotides: 9. CDR1 and CDR2 (germline): LGHNA, YNFKEQ. DNA of the CDR3: TGTGCCAGCAGCCAAGGCCTAACTAGCGACGTCACAGATACGCAGTATTTT. Amino acid sequence: CASSQGLTSDVTDTQYF.

The chain has TRBV7-9 and TRBJ2-1, with 8 nucleotides matching TRBD1. V lost 7 bases, J lost 0 bases, and 8 bases stayed unmatched. Germline lookup yields CDR1 SEHNR and CDR2 FQNEAQ (reference sequence). This CDR3 comprises 16 residues. The CDR3 sequence: CASTATGASSYNEQFF. The CDR3, as DNA: TGTGCCAGCACCGCGACAGGGGCAAGCTCCTACAATGAGCAGTTCTTC.

This clone has more than one count but fewer than ten. The chain links TRBV5-6 to TRBJ2-1, with D maybe TRBD2 (5 bases). The CDR3 has 13 residues. In germline, CDR1 is SGHDT, CDR2 YYEEEE. With 0 bases removed from V and 8 bases from J, the gap between germline ends came to 9 bases. The CDR3 spells CASSLAFGDEQFF. The DNA of the CDR3 is TGTGCCAGCAGCTTGGCCTTCGGGGATGAGCAGTTCTTC. The full variable domain, with the rest looked up from reference TRBV5-6 and TRBJ2-1, is DAGVTQSPTHLIKTRGQQVTLRCSPKSGHDTVSWYQQALGQGPQFIFQYYEEEERQRGNFPDRFSGHQFPNYSSELNVNALLLGDSALYLCASSLAFGDEQFFGPGTRLTVL.

The chain has TRBV7-9 and TRBJ2-5; D unclear. This CDR3 contains 14 residues. Trimming took 1 base from V and 5 from J, leaving 11 bases between them. CDR1 and CDR2 (germline): SEHNR, FQNEAQ (reference sequence). CDR3 in DNA: TGTGCCAGCAGCTTAGGCCCCCAGTTGGAGACCCAGTACTTC. Residues: CASSLGPQLETQYF. The full variable domain, rest sourced from reference TRBV7-9 and TRBJ2-5, is DTGVSQNPRHKITKRGQNVTFRCDPISEHNRLYWYRQTLGQGPEFLTYFQNEAQLEKSRLLSDRFSAERPKGSFSTLEIQRTEQGDSAMYLCASSLGPQLETQYFGPGTRLLVL.

V is TRBV9 and J is TRBJ1-1; D gene ambiguous. The V and J ends lost 0 bases and 1 base respectively, with 10 bases between them. The CDR3 is 15 amino acids. Germline V gene lookup returns CDR1 SGDLS and CDR2 YYNGEE. The CDR3 coding sequence is TGTGCCAGCAGCGTAGCACCGGACGGGAACACTGAAGCTTTCTTT. It translates to CASSVAPDGNTEAFF.

This chain's CDR3 is CASSPSAASGTGTQYF. The CDR3 DNA reads as TGTGCCAGCTCACCATCGGCGGCTAGCGGGACGGGGACCCAGTACTTC. The rearrangement joins TRBV18 to TRBJ2-5, with 9 bases matching TRBD2. Germline-derived CDR1 and CDR2 are KGHSH and LQKENI. There are 16 residues in the CDR3. The J segment lost 7 bases and the V segment lost 2 bases, leaving 11 bases of the junction unmatched. Variable domain in full (rest from reference TRBV18 and TRBJ2-5): NAGVMQNPRHLVRRRGQEARLRCSPMKGHSHVYWYRQLPEEGLKFMVYLQKENIIDESGMPKERFSAEFPKEGPSILRIQQVVRGDSAAYFCASSPSAASGTGTQYFGPGTRLLVL.

The V call is TRBV30, the J call TRBJ2-1; D may match TRBD1 or TRBD2 (5 bases each). Trimming took 0 bases from V and 3 from J, leaving 21 bases between them. This CDR3 contains 18 residues. Per the germline V gene, CDR1 is GTSNPN and CDR2 is SVGIG (reference sequence). CDR3 DNA: TGTGCCTGGAGTGTACTTGGGTTCGGGGCGAGGGTCTACAATGAGCAGTTCTTC. Translation: CAWSVLGFGARVYNEQFF.

V is TRBV5-1 and J is TRBJ2-3; D remains unclear. Looked up from germline, CDR1 is SGHRS and CDR2 is YFSETQ. The CDR3 has 12 residues. The V end lost 4 bases, the J end lost 9 bases, and 12 bases lay between the germline ends. Here the CDR3 reads CASSPDSGTQYF. CDR3 bases: TGCGCCAGCAGCCCCGACTCCGGGACGCAGTATTTT.

This rearrangement joins TRBV4-3 to TRBJ2-4, with D perhaps assigned TRBD1 or TRBD2 (5 bases each). This CDR3 has 16 residues. Germline loops: CDR1 LGHNA, CDR2 YSLEER. V lost 0 bases and J 0 bases, leaving 9 bases between the germline ends. The CDR3 DNA is TGCGCCAGCAGCCAAGAAACGGGGCTAGCCAAAAACATTCAGTACTTC. This encodes CASSQETGLAKNIQYF.

V and J are TRBV6-6 and TRBJ1-1; 11 positions match TRBD1. The CDR3 runs to 16 residues. In germline, CDR1 is MNHNY, CDR2 SVGAGI (reference sequence). V lost 5 bases and J lost 2; bases outside the gene matches: 7. The CDR3 coding sequence is TGTGCCAGCAGTAAACCCGGACAGGGGGCAAACACTGAAGCTTTCTTT. Its protein product is CASSKPGQGANTEAFF.

The chain links TRBV4-1 to TRBJ2-3; 9 nucleotides agree with TRBD2. The V segment lost 1 base and the J segment 5 bases; nucleotides outside the gene matches: 13. The CDR3 sequence is 18 residues long. CDR1 is MGHRA and CDR2 is YSYEKL in the germline V gene. This CDR3 is CASSQVWGAGGHGDTQYF. CDR3 nucleotide sequence: TGCGCCAGCAGCCAAGTATGGGGAGCGGGAGGTCATGGAGATACGCAGTATTTT.

The chain combines TRBV2 with TRBJ1-5; 9 bases agree with TRBD1. V lost 6 bases and J lost 5; bases outside the gene matches: 2. There are 13 residues in the CDR3. Germline lookup yields CDR1 SNHLY and CDR2 FYNNEI. The CDR3 coding sequence is TGTGCCAGCAGGGACAGGGGTCATCAGCCCCAGCATTTT. Its translation: CASRDRGHQPQHF.

This sequence joins TRBV20-1 and TRBJ2-7; D might be TRBD2 (6 bases). The V end lost 5 bases, the J end lost 5 bases, and 10 bases lay between the germline ends. This CDR3 spans 11 amino acids. Germline CDR1 and CDR2: DFQATT and SNEGSKA (reference sequence). The CDR3 DNA reads as TGCAGTGCTCTGGGACTCCACGAGCAGTACTTC. Protein sequence: CSALGLHEQYF.

V gene TRBV27 combines with J gene TRBJ2-7; 7 bases match TRBD1. CDR1 is MNHEY, CDR2 SMNVEV, per germline (reference sequence). Losses at the gene ends were 0 bases for V and 4 bases for J; bases not matched to a gene: 0. The CDR3 loop spans 13 amino acids. The CDR3 sequence: CASSLSDRYEQYF. The CDR3 DNA reads as TGTGCCAGCAGTTTATCGGACAGGTACGAGCAGTACTTC.

J is TRBJ2-1 and V is TRBV15; D is ambiguous. V was trimmed by 5 bases and J by 6 bases, leaving 11 bases between them. This CDR3 comprises 13 residues. Germline V gene data show CDR1 as LNHNV and CDR2 as YYDKDF (reference sequence). CDR3 in amino acids: CATSSRSVNEQFF. CDR3 nucleotide sequence: TGTGCCACCAGCTCACGTTCGGTCAATGAGCAGTTCTTC. The whole variable domain, remainder taken from reference TRBV15 and TRBJ2-1, is DAMVIQNPRYQVTQFGKPVTLSCSQTLNHNVMYWYQQKSSQAPKLLFHYYDKDFNNEADTPDNFQSRRPNTSFCFLDIRSPGLGDTAMYLCATSSRSVNEQFFGPGTRLTVL.

This chain links TRBV5-1 with TRBJ2-5; D is possibly TRBD1 (5 bases). Per germline, CDR1 SGHRS and CDR2 YFSETQ. There are 14 residues in the CDR3. The V gene lost 0 bases and the J gene lost 4 bases, with 10 bases spanning the gap. The CDR3 sequence: CASSLAAGRETQYF. The CDR3 DNA follows: TGCGCCAGCAGCTTGGCGGCAGGGCGAGAGACCCAGTACTTC.

The V call is TRBV30, the J call TRBJ2-5; no clear D gene. V dropped 3 bases and J dropped 4 bases, with 9 bases sitting between them. The CDR3 spans 12 residues. CDR1 is GTSNPN, CDR2 SVGIG, per germline (reference sequence). The CDR3 sequence is CAWSQMRETQYF. CDR3 DNA sequence: TGTGCCTGGAGCCAGATGAGAGAGACCCAGTACTTC.

The V call is TRBV5-1, the J call TRBJ1-2; D is uncertain. The CDR3 totals 15 residues. V lost 5 bases to trimming and J lost 4 bases, with 18 bases between them. Germline assignment: CDR1 SGHRS and CDR2 YFSETQ. Here the CDR3 DNA reads TGCGCCAGCAGGATAGGACCGGGAGAAAGCTATGGCTACACCTTC. This codes for CASRIGPGESYGYTF.

This chain uses TRBV4-1 with TRBJ2-5; 11 positions agree with TRBD2. CDR1 is MGHRA and CDR2 is YSYEKL in the germline V gene. There are 19 residues in the CDR3. V lost 1 base, J lost 4 bases, and 14 bases stayed unmatched. Written as DNA, the CDR3 is TGCGCCAGCAGCCAAGTGGTAGCGGGAGGGTCCGACCCCCGAGAGACCCAGTACTTC. Protein product: CASSQVVAGGSDPRETQYF.

This chain connects TRBV18 to TRBJ2-2; D gene ambiguous. The length of the CDR3 is 16 residues. From germline, CDR1 is KGHSH and CDR2 LQKENI. Trimming cost V 6 bases and J 0 bases, with 14 bases left between them. The CDR3 loop reads CASSPSWDSNTGELFF. CDR3 sequence (DNA): TGTGCCAGCTCGCCCTCGTGGGATTCGAACACCGGGGAGCTGTTTTTT.

This clone was observed a handful of times. CDR3 sequence reads: CASSPSSTGELFF. CDR3 DNA: TGCGCCAGCAGCCCGAGTAGCACCGGGGAGCTGTTTTTT. The V gene is TRBV23-1, the J gene TRBJ2-2; no clear D gene. TRBV23-1 is placed among ORFs of uncertain function. Trimming took 6 bases from V and 4 from J, leaving 9 bases between them. This CDR3 has 13 residues.

The table lists this clone with a few counts. This chain connects TRBV7-9 to TRBJ2-5, with D uncertain. CDR3 length: 14 amino acids. Germline-derived CDR1 and CDR2 are SEHNR and FQNEAQ (reference sequence). V shed 2 bases and J shed 0 bases, with 7 bases lying between them. CDR3: CASSLIRDQETQYF. For the CDR3, the DNA is TGTGCCAGCAGCTTAATTCGTGACCAAGAGACCCAGTACTTC.

The chain employs TRBV19 and TRBJ2-7; the D gene is possibly TRBD1 (6 bases). Germline V gene data show CDR1 as LNHDA and CDR2 as SQIVND (reference sequence). This CDR3 has 12 amino acids. V was pared by 8 bases and J by 12 bases, with 20 bases between. DNA for the CDR3: TGTGCCAGTTCTTTCACAGGGAAGGTTCTGTACTTC. Encoded protein: CASSFTGKVLYF. The full variable domain, with the rest looked up from reference TRBV19 and TRBJ2-7, is DGGITQSPKYLFRKEGQNVTLSCEQNLNHDAMYWYRQDPGQGLRLIYYSQIVNDFQKGDIAEGYSVSREKKESFPLTVTSAQKNPTAFYLCASSFTGKVLYFGPGTRLTVT.

The gene calls are TRBV7-2 and TRBJ2-1, with D uncertain. V was pared by 2 bases and J by 6 bases, with 14 bases between. The CDR3 length is 15 residues. Germline V gene sequence: CDR1 SGHTA, CDR2 FQGNSA. In nucleotides, the CDR3 is TGTGCCAGCAGCTTATCCGTTGGAGTCCGCAATGAGCAGTTCTTC. Protein sequence: CASSLSVGVRNEQFF. Together with reference TRBV7-2 and TRBJ2-1, the CDR3 gives the full variable domain: GAGVSQSPSNKVTEKGKDVELRCDPISGHTALYWYRQSLGQGLEFLIYFQGNSAPDKSGLPSDRFSAERTGGSVSTLTIQRTQQEDSAVYLCASSLSVGVRNEQFFGPGTRLTVL.

This clone was seen a handful of times. The rearrangement joins TRBV27 to TRBJ1-2; no clear D gene. Between the trimmed V and J ends, which lost 2 bases and 7 bases, there was a span of 11 bases. Germline CDR1 reads MNHEY; CDR2 reads SMNVEV (reference sequence). The CDR3 has 13 amino acids. This chain's CDR3 is CASSLNGRAGYTF. For the CDR3, the DNA is TGTGCCAGCAGTTTAAATGGGAGGGCTGGCTACACCTTC.